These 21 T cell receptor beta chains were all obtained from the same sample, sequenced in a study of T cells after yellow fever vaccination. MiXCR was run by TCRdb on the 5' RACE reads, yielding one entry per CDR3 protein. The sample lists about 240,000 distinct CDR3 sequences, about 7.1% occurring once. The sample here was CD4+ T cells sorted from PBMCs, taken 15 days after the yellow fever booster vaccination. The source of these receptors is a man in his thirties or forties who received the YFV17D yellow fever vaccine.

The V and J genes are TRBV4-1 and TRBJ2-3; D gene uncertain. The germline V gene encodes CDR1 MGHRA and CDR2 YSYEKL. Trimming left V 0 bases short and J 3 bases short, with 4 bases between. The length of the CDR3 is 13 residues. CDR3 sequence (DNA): TGCGCCAGCAGCCAAGAGGAAACAGATACGCAGTATTTT. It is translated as CASSQEETDTQYF.

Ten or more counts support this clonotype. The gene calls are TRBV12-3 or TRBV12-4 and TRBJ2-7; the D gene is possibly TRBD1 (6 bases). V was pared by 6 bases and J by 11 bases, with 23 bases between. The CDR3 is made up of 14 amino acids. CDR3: CASRPTGTHRREYF. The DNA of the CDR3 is TGTGCCAGCAGACCCACGGGGACACACAGAAGGGAGTACTTC.

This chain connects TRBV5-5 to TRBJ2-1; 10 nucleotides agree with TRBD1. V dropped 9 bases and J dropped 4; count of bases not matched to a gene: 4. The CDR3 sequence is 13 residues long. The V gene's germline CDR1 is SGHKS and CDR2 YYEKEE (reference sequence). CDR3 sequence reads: CATRQGAYNEQFF. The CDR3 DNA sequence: TGTGCCACCAGACAGGGGGCGTACAATGAGCAGTTCTTC.

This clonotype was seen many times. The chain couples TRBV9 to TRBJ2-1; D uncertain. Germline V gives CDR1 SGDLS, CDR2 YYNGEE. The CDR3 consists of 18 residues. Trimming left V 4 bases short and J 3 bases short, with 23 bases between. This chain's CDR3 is CASSPEDVFADLYNEQFF. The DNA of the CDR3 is TGTGCCAGCAGCCCAGAGGACGTTTTTGCGGATCTCTACAATGAGCAGTTCTTC.

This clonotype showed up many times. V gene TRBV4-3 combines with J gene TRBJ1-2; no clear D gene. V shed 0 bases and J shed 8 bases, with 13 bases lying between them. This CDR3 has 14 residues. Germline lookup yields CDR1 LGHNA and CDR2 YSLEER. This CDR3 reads CASSQDRGLGGYTF. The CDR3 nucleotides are TGCGCCAGCAGCCAAGATCGAGGGCTGGGGGGCTACACCTTC.

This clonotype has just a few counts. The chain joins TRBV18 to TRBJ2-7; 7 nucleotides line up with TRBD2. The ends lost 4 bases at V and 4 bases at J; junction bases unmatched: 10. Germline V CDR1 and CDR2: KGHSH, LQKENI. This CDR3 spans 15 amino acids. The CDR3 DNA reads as TGTGCCAGCTCACACTCCCGGGAGGCGAGGTACGAGCAGTACTTC. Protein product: CASSHSREARYEQYF.

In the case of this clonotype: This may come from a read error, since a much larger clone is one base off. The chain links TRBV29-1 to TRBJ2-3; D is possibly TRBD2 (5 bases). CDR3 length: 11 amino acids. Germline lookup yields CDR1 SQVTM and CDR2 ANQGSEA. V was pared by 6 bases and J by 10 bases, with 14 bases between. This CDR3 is CSVQTAGAQYF. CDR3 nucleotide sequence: TGCAGCGTCCAGACTGCCGGGGCGCAGTATTTT.

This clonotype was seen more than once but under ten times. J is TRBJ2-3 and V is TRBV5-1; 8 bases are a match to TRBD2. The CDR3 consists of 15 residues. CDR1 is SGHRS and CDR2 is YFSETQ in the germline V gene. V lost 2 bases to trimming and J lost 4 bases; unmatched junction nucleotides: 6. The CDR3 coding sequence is TGCGCCAGCAGCTTCGGACTAGCTGGCTCAGATACGCAGTATTTT. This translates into CASSFGLAGSDTQYF. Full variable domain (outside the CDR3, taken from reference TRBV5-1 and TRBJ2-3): KAGVTQTPRYLIKTRGQQVTLSCSPISGHRSVSWYQQTPGQGLQFLFEYFSETQRNKGNFPGRFSGRQFSNSRSEMNVSTLELGDSALYLCASSFGLAGSDTQYFGPGTRLTVL.

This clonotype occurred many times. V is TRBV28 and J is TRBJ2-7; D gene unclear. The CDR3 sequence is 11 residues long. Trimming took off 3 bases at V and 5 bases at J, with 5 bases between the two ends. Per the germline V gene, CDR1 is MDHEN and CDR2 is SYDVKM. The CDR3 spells CASSFLNEQYF. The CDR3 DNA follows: TGTGCCAGCAGTTTTCTTAACGAGCAGTACTTC.

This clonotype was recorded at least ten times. The CDR3 nucleotides are TGCAGTGCAAGCGAAGCTGCACGTTCACCCCTCCACTTT. Translated: CSASEAARSPLHF. The rearrangement joins TRBV20-1 to TRBJ1-6, with D unresolved. The germline CDR1 and CDR2 sequences are DFQATT and SNEGSKA (reference sequence). V was shortened by 6 bases and J by 9 bases, with 15 bases between the two germline ends. The CDR3 is 13 amino acids.

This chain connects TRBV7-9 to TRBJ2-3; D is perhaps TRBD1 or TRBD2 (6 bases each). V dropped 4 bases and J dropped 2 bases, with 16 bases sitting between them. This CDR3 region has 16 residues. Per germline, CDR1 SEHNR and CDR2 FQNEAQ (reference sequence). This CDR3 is CASSSPGGQNTDTQYF. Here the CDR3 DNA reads TGTGCCAGCAGCTCACCCGGGGGCCAGAACACAGATACGCAGTATTTT.

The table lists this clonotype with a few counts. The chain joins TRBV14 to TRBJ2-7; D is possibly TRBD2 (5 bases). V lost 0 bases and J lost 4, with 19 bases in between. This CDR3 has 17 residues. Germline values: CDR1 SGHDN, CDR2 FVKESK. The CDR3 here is CASSQDLGSGSWYEQYF. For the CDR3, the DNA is TGTGCCAGCAGCCAAGACTTAGGCTCGGGGAGTTGGTACGAGCAGTACTTC.

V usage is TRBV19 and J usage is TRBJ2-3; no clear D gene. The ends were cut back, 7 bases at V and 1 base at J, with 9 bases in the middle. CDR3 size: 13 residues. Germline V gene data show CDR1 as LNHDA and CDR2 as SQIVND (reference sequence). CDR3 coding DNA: TGTGCCAGTAAAAGTGGGGGCACAGATACGCAGTATTTT. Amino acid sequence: CASKSGGTDTQYF.

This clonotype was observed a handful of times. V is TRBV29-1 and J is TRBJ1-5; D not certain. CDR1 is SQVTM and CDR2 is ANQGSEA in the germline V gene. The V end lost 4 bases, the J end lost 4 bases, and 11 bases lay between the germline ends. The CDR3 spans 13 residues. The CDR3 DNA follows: TGCAGCGTTGTAGGGAACCAGAATCAGCCCCAGCATTTT. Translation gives CSVVGNQNQPQHF. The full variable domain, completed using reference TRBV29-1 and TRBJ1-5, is SAVISQKPSRDICQRGTSLTIQCQVDSQVTMMFWYRQQPGQSLTLIATANQGSEATYESGFVIDKFPISRPNLTFSTLTVSNMSPEDSSIYLCSVVGNQNQPQHFGDGTRLSIL.

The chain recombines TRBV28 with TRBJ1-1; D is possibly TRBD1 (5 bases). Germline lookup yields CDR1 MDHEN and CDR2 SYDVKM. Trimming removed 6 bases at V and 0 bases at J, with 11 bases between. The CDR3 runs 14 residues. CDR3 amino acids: CASRGRVLNTEAFF. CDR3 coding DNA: TGTGCCAGCAGGGGACGGGTACTGAACACTGAAGCTTTCTTT.

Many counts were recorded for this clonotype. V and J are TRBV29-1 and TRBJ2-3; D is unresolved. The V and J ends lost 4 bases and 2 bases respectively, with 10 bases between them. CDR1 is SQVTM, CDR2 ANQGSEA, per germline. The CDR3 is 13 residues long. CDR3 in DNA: TGCAGCGTTGCGGATATGATCACAGATACGCAGTATTTT. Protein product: CSVADMITDTQYF.

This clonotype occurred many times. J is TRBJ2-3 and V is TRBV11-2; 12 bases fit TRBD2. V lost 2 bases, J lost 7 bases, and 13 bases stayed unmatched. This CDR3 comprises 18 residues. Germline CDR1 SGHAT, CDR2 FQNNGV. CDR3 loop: CASSLYASGRAEVNTQYF. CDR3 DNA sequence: TGTGCCAGCAGCTTATATGCTAGCGGGAGGGCCGAGGTTAATACGCAGTATTTT.

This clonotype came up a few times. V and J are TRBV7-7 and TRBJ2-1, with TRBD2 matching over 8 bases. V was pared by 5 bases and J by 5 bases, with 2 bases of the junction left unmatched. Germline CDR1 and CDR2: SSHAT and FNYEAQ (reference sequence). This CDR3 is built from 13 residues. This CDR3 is CASSISGNNEQFF. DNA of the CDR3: TGTGCCAGCAGCATTAGCGGGAACAATGAGCAGTTCTTC.

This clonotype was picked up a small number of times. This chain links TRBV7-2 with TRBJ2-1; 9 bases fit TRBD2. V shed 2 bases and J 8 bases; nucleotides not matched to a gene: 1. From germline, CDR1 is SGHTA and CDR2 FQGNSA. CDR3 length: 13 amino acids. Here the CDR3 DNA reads TGTGCCAGCAGCTTAATAGCGGGAGATGAGCAGTTCTTC. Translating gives CASSLIAGDEQFF.

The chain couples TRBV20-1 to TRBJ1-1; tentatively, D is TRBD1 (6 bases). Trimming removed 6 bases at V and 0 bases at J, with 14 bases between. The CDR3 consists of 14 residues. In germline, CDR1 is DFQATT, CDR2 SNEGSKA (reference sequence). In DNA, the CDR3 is TGCAGTGCGAAGGGACAACTCATGAACACTGAAGCTTTCTTT. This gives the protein CSAKGQLMNTEAFF.

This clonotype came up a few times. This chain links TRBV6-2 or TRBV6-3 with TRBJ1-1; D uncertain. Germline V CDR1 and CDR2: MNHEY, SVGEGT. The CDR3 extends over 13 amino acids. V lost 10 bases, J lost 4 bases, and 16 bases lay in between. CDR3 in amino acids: CATLRGTTTEAFF. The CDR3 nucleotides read TGTGCCACCCTAAGAGGTACCACCACTGAAGCTTTCTTT.